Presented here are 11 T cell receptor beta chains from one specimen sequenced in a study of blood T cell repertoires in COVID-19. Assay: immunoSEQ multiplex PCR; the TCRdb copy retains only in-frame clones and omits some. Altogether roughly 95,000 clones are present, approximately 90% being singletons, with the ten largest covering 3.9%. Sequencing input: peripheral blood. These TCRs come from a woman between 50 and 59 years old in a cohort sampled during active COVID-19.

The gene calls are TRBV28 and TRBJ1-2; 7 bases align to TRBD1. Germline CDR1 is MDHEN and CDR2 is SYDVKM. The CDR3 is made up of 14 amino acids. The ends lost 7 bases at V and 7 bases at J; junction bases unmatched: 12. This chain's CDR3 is CASITAGGEVGYTF. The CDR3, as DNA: TGTGCCAGCATTACGGCAGGGGGAGAGGTTGGCTACACCTTC.

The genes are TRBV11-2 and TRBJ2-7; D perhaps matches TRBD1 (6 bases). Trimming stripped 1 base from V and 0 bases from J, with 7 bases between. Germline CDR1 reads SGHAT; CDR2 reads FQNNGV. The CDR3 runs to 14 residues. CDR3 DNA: TGTGCCAGCAGCTTAGTCAGGGGCTCCTACGAGCAGTACTTC. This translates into CASSLVRGSYEQYF.

The CDR3 protein is CASSDGVGFTDTQYF. CDR3 bases: TGTGCCAGCAGTGACGGGGTAGGATTCACAGATACGCAGTATTTT. The chain links TRBV2 to TRBJ2-3; TRBD2 is a possible D gene (5 bases). Germline lookup yields CDR1 SNHLY and CDR2 FYNNEI. V was cut by 3 bases and J by 2 bases, with 12 bases left in between. The CDR3 is 15 residues long. Filled out from reference TRBV2 and TRBJ2-3, the complete variable domain reads EPEVTQTPSHQVTQMGQEVILRCVPISNHLYFYWYRQILGQKVEFLVSFYNNEISEKSEIFDDQFSVERPDGSNFTLKIRSTKLEDSAMYFCASSDGVGFTDTQYFGPGTRLTVL.

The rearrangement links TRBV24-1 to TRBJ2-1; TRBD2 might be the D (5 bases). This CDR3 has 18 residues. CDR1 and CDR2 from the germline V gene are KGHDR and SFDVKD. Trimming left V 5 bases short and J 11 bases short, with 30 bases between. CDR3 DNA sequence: TGTGCCACCAGTGCTGCGATCTCCTCAGTCGTTGAGGGTATCAAGCAGTTCTTC. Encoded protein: CATSAAISSVVEGIKQFF.

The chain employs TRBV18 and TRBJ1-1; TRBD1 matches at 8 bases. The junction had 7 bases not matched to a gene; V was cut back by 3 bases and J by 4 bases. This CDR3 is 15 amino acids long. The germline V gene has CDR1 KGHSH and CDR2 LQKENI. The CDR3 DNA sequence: TGTGCCAGCTCACCGACAGGGGACGGTAGCACTGAAGCTTTCTTT. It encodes CASSPTGDGSTEAFF.

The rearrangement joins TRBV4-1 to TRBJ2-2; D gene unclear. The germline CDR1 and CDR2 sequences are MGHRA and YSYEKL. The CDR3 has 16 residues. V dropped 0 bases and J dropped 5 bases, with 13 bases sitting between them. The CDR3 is CASSQDPSRRTGELFF. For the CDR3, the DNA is TGCGCCAGCAGCCAAGATCCCTCTAGACGTACCGGGGAGCTGTTTTTT.

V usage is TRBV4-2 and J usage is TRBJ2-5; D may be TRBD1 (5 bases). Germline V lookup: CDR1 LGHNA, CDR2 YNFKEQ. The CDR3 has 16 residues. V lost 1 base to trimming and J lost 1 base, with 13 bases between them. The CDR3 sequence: CASSQAAGQGQETQYF. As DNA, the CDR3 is TGTGCCAGCAGCCAAGCGGCAGGGCAGGGCCAAGAGACCCAGTACTTC.

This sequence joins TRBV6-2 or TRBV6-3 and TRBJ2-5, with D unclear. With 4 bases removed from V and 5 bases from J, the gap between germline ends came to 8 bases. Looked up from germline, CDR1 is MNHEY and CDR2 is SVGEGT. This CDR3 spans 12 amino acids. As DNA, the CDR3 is TGTGCCAGCAGTTCCTTTCTGGAGACCCAGTACTTC. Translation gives CASSSFLETQYF.

The CDR3 bases are TGTGCCTGGAGTGGTCGCACTAGCACTGAAGCTTTCTTT. Amino acids: CAWSGRTSTEAFF. The chain has TRBV30 and TRBJ1-1, with D unresolved. Trimming stripped 1 base from V and 4 bases from J, with 10 bases between. Per the germline V gene, CDR1 is GTSNPN and CDR2 is SVGIG (reference sequence). The CDR3 loop spans 13 amino acids.

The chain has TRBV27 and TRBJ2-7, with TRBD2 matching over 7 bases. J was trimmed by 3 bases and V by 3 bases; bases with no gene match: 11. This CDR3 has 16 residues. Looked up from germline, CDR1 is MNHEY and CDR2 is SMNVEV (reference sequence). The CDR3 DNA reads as TGTGCCAGCAGTTTTGGGTGGGGTAGCGGGCACTACGAGCAGTACTTC. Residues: CASSFGWGSGHYEQYF.

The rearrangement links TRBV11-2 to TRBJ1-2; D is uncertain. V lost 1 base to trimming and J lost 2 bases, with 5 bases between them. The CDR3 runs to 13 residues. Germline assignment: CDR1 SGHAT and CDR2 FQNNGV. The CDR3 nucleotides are TGTGCCAGCAGCTTAGGGCAGAACTATGGCTACACCTTC. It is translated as CASSLGQNYGYTF.